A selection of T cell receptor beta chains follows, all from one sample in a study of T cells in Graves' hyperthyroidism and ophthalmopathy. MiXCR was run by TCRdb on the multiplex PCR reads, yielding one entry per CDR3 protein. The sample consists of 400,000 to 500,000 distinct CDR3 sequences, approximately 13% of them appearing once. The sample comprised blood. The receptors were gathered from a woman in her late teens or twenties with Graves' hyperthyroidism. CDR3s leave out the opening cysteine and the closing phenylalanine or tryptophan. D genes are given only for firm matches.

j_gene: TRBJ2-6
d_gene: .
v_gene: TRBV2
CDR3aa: ASNAGANVLT

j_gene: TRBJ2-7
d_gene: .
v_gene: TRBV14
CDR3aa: ASSQEFKGSYEQY

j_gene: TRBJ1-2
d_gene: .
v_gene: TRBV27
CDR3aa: ASSLQGLTDGYT

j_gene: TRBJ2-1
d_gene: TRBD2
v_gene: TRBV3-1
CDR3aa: ASGQVPTSGTYNEQF

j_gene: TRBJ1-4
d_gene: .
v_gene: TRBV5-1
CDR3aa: ASSSSEKLF

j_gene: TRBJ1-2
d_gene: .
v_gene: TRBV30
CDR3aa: AWSVIGLRNYGYT

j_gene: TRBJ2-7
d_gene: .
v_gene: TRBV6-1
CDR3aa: ASSYTDEQY

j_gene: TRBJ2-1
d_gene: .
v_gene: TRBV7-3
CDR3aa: ASSLTSGQGPQF

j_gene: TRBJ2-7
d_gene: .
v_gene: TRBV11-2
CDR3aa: ASSLGTGHYEQY

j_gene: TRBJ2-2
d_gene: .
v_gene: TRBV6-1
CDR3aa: ASSEPRKTGANTGELF

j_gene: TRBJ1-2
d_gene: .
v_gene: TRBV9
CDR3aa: ASSANTVTQKDGYT

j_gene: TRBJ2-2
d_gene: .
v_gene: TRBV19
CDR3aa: ASSTGAARAGELF

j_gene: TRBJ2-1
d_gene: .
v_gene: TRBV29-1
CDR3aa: SVDMYNEQF

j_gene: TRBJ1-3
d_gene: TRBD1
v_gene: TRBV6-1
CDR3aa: ASSLGTGMGDTIY

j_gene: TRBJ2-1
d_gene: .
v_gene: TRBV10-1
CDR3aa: ASSTFGAGNEQF

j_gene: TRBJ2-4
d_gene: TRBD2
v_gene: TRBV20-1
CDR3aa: SATGTSGTMTNIQY

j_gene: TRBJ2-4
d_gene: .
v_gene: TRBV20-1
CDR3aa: SARDFGDPKNIQY

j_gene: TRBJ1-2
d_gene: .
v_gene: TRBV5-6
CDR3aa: ASSYSENYGYT

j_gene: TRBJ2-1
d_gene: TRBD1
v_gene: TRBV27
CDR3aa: ASGPTGGSEQF

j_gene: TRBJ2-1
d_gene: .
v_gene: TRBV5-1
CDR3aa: ASSLNGDNEQF

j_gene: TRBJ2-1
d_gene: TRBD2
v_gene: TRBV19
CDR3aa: ASSRPGRTRRDEQF

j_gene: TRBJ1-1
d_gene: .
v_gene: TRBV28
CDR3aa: ASINPGLNARGTEAF

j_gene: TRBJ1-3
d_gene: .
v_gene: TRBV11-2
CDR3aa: ASSLGGDTIY

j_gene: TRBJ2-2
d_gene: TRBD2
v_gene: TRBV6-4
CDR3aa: ASSRASGNTGELF

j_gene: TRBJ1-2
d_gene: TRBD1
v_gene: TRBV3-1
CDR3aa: ASSQVGDRDGYT

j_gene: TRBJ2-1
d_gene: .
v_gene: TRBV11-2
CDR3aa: ASSFRQARSYNEQF

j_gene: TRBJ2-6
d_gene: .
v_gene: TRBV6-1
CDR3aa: ASMLGPEANVLT

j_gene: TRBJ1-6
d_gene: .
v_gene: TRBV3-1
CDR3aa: ASSPLERNSPLH

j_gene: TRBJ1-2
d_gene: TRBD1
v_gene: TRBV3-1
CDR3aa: ASSSAGTGGDYGYT

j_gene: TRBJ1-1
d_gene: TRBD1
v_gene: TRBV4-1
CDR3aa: ASSLTGPLPEAF

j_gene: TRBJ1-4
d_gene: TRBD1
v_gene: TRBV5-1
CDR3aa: ASSPGQTNEKLF

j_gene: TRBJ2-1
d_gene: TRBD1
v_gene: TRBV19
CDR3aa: ASSRQGGYNEQF

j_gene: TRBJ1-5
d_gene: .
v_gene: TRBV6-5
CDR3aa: ASSYSRLTDSNQPQH

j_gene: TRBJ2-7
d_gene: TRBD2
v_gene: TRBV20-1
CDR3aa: SARPSGNSYEQY

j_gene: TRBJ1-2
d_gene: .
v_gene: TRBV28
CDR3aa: ASSFAGSNYGYT

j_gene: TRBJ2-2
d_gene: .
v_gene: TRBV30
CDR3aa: AWSVVAGELF

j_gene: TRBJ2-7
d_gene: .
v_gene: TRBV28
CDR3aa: ASGSRGGLYGQY

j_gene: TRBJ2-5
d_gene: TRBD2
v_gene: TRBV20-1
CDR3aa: SARDWGASGIKTQY

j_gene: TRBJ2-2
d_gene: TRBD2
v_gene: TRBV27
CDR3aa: ASSELRGRDTGELF

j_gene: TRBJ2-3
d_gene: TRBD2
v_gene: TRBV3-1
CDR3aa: ASSQGLADYTDTQY

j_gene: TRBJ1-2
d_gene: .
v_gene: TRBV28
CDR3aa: ASSLAGAYGYT

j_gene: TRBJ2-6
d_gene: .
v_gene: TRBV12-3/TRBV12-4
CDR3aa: ASSSQGGTASGANVLT

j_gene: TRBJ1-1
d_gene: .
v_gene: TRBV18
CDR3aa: ASSPPARGEAF

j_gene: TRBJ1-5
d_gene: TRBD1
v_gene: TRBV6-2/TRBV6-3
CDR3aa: ASTRTGDHQPQH

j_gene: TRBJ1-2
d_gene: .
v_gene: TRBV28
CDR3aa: ASSALTNYGYT

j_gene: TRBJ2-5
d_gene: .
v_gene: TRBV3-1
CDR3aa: ASSPPFIQETQY

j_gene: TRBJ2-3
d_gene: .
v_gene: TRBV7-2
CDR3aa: ASGRYTDTQY

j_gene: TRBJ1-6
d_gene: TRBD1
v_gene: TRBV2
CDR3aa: ASSGRDSNSPLH

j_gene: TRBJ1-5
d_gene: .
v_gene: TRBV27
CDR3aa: ASSPTWTWDNQPQH

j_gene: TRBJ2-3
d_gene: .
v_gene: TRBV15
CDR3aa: ATSRERYTQY

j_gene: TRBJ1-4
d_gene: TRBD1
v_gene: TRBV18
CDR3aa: ASSRDRVEKLF

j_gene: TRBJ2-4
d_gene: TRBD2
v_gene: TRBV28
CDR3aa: ASSSPSGSSGTGNIQY